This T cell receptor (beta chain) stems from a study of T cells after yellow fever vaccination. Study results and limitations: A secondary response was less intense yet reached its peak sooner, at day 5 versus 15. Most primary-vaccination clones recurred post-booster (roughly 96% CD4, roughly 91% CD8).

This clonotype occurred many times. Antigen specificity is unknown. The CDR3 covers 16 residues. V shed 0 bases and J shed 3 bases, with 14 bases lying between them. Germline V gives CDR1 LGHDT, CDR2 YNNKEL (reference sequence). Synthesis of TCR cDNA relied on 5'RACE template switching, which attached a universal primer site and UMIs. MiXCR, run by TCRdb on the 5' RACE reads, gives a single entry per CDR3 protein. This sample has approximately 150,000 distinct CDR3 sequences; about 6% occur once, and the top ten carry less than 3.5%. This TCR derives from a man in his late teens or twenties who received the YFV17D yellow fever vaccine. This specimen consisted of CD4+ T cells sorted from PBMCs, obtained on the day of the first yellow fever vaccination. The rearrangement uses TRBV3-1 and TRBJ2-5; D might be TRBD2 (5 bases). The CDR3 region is CASSQDHGVVEETQYF. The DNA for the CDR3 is TGTGCCAGCAGCCAAGATCACGGGGTTGTGGAAGAGACCCAGTACTTC.